This T cell receptor (beta chain) was documented in a study of cytomegalovirus exposure and HLA in healthy donors. Study-wide results and caveats: Previous analysis showed most TCR beta V segments were productive about 90% or about 30% of the time.

This CDR3 has 13 amino acids. Per germline, CDR1 SGHTA and CDR2 FQGTGA. Trimming removed 5 bases at V and 11 bases at J, with 15 bases between. This clone showed up just a few times. Antigen specificity is unknown. 13 Jbeta primers and 60 Vbeta primers were used for the PCR. Produced via immunoSEQ multiplex PCR; TCRdb's table is partial and in-frame only. The data contain 150,000 or so clones, around three quarters of them singletons. Whereas donors were nominally healthy upon sampling, unrecorded immune exposures were probable. The TCR originated in a woman aged 40 to 55 in good health and CMV-seronegative. What was sequenced was PBMCs. V and J are TRBV7-3 and TRBJ1-4, with D perhaps TRBD1 (5 bases). The CDR3 loop reads CASSTQTDTKLFF. The CDR3 DNA reads TGTGCCAGCAGCACGCAGACAGACACTAAACTGTTTTTT.